The rows below give T cell receptor beta chains drawn from one sample of a study of T cell changes during pregnancy in multiple sclerosis. Repertoires were generated with immunoSEQ multiplex PCR, while TCRdb's copy carries only in-frame clones and drops some. This table holds about 50,000 clones, approximately 91% found once. The sequenced sample was CD8+ T cells from peripheral blood mononuclear cells, obtained after pregnancy. The receptors come from a female donor with multiple sclerosis, enrolled in a pregnancy study. Each CDR3 is given with its conserved first and last residue.

cdr3_length,v_call,cdr3_aa
17,TRBV11-1,CASSLAFAGTRNLEQFF
15,TRBV5-1,CASSFATGGDTEAFF
12,TRBV27,CASRGGNTEAFF
14,TRBV7-6,CASSSQGLAFKQYF
16,TRBV4-1,CASSPEPGTGPHEQYF
18,TRBV9,CASSIGGTGGSAYNEQFF
16,TRBV6-5,CASSYGVEGSNEKLFF
16,TRBV9,CASGRDRQRNTGELFF
12,TRBV27,CASSSGGREQFF
15,TRBV9,CASRAGTSDPDTQYF
15,TRBV19,CASSRSRGRNQPQHF
11,TRBV6-5,CATREGAQSFF
16,TRBV27,CASSSSNPAAFAPLHF
15,TRBV6-5,CASSYLTRVNTEAFF
16,TRBV14,CASSQGILVGLDTQYF
16,TRBV4-1,CASSQMGQGLRYGYTF
15,TRBV4-1,CASSQDRDYTYEQYF
13,TRBV11-2,CASSLDTSYEQYF
16,TRBV7-2,CASPFSPLSNTGELFF
11,TRBV20-1,CSAYDSGTQYF
9,TRBV20-1,CSAAGPDTF
16,TRBV27,CASSFGPGTGRAGYTF
14,TRBV25-1,CASRSSALDNEQFF
14,TRBV19,CASSRRGINEKLFF
15,TRBV6-5,CASSRSGLATDTQYF
17,TRBV4-1,CASSPPGGSASTDTQYF
12,TRBV2,CASSSDSYEQYF
11,TRBV5-1,CASSWGLDRFF
13,TRBV19,CASSMDSFQPQHF
19,TRBV7-6,CASSLVGGGREGPNTEAFF
18,TRBV10-1,CASSESKGTGGYYTEAFF
13,TRBV13,CASSLSGNTEAFF
13,TRBV7-6,CASSTGPGGTQYF
12,TRBV4-1,CASSSSDNEQFF
13,TRBV11-2,CASSLVSPGELFF
14,TRBV5-6,CASNPGQMTGELFF
17,TRBV11-2,CASSLGGRITSTDTQYF
13,TRBV6-6,CASSWDSSYEQYF
14,TRBV19,CASMSQGVMDTQYF
14,TRBV7-9,CASSHRDGNTEAFF
15,TRBV5-5,CASSWAVEDLSPQHF
15,TRBV7-6,CASSSPGQGAAGYTF
15,TRBV6-1,CASTQGALAKNIQYF
14,TRBV19,CASSQRGDNDEQYF
15,TRBV13,CASRPGTSGDNEQFF
13,TRBV27,CASSLFGGNIQYF
15,TRBV27,CASSFTPYSNQPQHF
16,TRBV7-9,CASSAPLAGATDTQYF
18,TRBV11-2,CASSETGTSGGQGETQYF
14,TRBV6-5,CASSYSEGNTEAFF
13,TRBV7-3,CASSLARDYGYTF
13,TRBV5-8,CASSWGDQDTQYF
14,TRBV5-6,CASGWGVANEKLFF